These T cell receptor beta chains were read from a single sample in a study of CD8 T cells in Susac syndrome. One entry per CDR3 protein, called by TCRdb with MiXCR from the immunoSEQ multiplex PCR reads. The data hold fewer than 85,000 distinct CDR3 sequences, with about 95% observed a single time. Sequenced sample: CD8+ T cells from PBMCs. These receptors were taken from a human donor with Susac syndrome. Each CDR3 is given with its conserved first and last residue. Each record gives: J gene, clone size, D gene, V gene, CDR3 DNA, CDR3 protein. D genes are given only for firm matches. A row's size may be missing; if present it is once, few, many or a size class.

j_gene: TRBJ1-1
abundance: -
d_gene: -
v_gene: TRBV7-6
CDR3nt: TGTGCCAGCAGCTTAATGGGCGGTGAAGCTTTCTTT
CDR3aa: CASSLMGGEAFF

j_gene: TRBJ1-5
abundance: -
d_gene: -
v_gene: TRBV5-6
CDR3nt: TGTGCCAGCAGCTTGATGCGTTTGGGTGATCAGCCCCAGCATTTT
CDR3aa: CASSLMRLGDQPQHF

j_gene: TRBJ2-7
abundance: -
d_gene: -
v_gene: TRBV28
CDR3nt: TGTGCCAGCAGTCCGCCGCTAAACGAGCAGTACTTC
CDR3aa: CASSPPLNEQYF

j_gene: TRBJ2-7
abundance: -
d_gene: -
v_gene: TRBV15
CDR3nt: TGTGCCACCAGCAGCAGTAGCGGAACCTACGAGCAGTACTTC
CDR3aa: CATSSSSGTYEQYF

j_gene: TRBJ1-1
abundance: -
d_gene: TRBD1
v_gene: TRBV27
CDR3nt: TGTGCCAGCAGTTTGGGACAGGGTGCTGAAGCTTTCTTT
CDR3aa: CASSLGQGAEAFF

j_gene: TRBJ2-7
abundance: -
d_gene: TRBD2
v_gene: TRBV9
CDR3nt: TGTGCCAGCAGCACCCAGGCGGGAGGACTCTACGAGCAGTACTTC
CDR3aa: CASSTQAGGLYEQYF

j_gene: TRBJ1-5
abundance: once
d_gene: TRBD1
v_gene: TRBV7-9
CDR3nt: TGTGCCAGCAGCACCGGACAGGGCGATCAGCCCCAGCATTTT
CDR3aa: CASSTGQGDQPQHF

j_gene: TRBJ2-5
abundance: -
d_gene: -
v_gene: TRBV15
CDR3nt: TGTGCCACCAGCAGAGTGGAGAAGGAGACCCAGTACTTC
CDR3aa: CATSRVEKETQYF

j_gene: TRBJ2-3
abundance: -
d_gene: -
v_gene: TRBV20-1
CDR3nt: TGCAGTGCTAGAGATGACCGAAGCACAGATACGCAGTATTTT
CDR3aa: CSARDDRSTDTQYF

j_gene: TRBJ2-2
abundance: -
d_gene: -
v_gene: TRBV7-9
CDR3nt: TGTGCCAGCGACATCGGGGAGCTGTTTTTT
CDR3aa: CASDIGELFF

j_gene: TRBJ2-2
abundance: once
d_gene: -
v_gene: TRBV29-1
CDR3nt: TGCAGCGTTGTGACGGGGGCCGGGGAGCTGTTTTTT
CDR3aa: CSVVTGAGELFF

j_gene: TRBJ2-3
abundance: -
d_gene: -
v_gene: TRBV9
CDR3nt: TGTGCCAGCAGCGAGGACTCCTTTCCAGATACGCAGTATTTT
CDR3aa: CASSEDSFPDTQYF

j_gene: TRBJ2-1
abundance: -
d_gene: TRBD2
v_gene: TRBV6-5
CDR3nt: TGTGCCAGCAGTTACCCCGGTGGACTAGCGGCTGGTGAGCAGTTCTTC
CDR3aa: CASSYPGGLAAGEQFF

j_gene: TRBJ2-1
abundance: -
d_gene: -
v_gene: TRBV13
CDR3nt: TGTGCCAGCAGCGGGCAGCGGTCCAGCTCCTACAATGAGCAGTTCTTC
CDR3aa: CASSGQRSSSYNEQFF

j_gene: TRBJ2-1
abundance: -
d_gene: TRBD2
v_gene: TRBV29-1
CDR3nt: TGCAGCGTTGAAGATCCAGCGGGAGGGGAGTGGGACAATGAGCAGTTCTTC
CDR3aa: CSVEDPAGGEWDNEQFF

j_gene: TRBJ2-7
abundance: -
d_gene: -
v_gene: TRBV5-6
CDR3nt: TGTGCCAGCAGCCCCAGGGTCGAGAGGAGTCCCTACGAGCAGTACTTC
CDR3aa: CASSPRVERSPYEQYF

j_gene: TRBJ2-5
abundance: -
d_gene: -
v_gene: TRBV4-1
CDR3nt: TGCGCCAGCAGCCTCTTAGGGGGTCCAGAGACCCAGTACTTC
CDR3aa: CASSLLGGPETQYF

j_gene: TRBJ1-2
abundance: -
d_gene: -
v_gene: TRBV28
CDR3nt: TGTGCCAGCAGTCCCAACGGGTACAGCTATGGCTACACCTTC
CDR3aa: CASSPNGYSYGYTF

j_gene: TRBJ2-1
abundance: -
d_gene: -
v_gene: TRBV11-2
CDR3nt: TGTGCCAGCAGCTTAGTGCAGGAGCAGTTCTTC
CDR3aa: CASSLVQEQFF

j_gene: TRBJ2-5
abundance: -
d_gene: TRBD1
v_gene: TRBV29-1
CDR3nt: TGCAGCTGGGACAGGGGGGAAGAGACCCAGTACTTC
CDR3aa: CSWDRGEETQYF

j_gene: TRBJ2-2
abundance: -
d_gene: -
v_gene: TRBV9
CDR3nt: TGTGCCAGCAGCGTAGTAGGCGGCACCGGGGAGCTGTTTTTT
CDR3aa: CASSVVGGTGELFF

j_gene: TRBJ1-2
abundance: -
d_gene: -
v_gene: TRBV5-6
CDR3nt: TGTGCCAGCAGCTTCGGATCGAGCGCTTATGGCTACACCTTC
CDR3aa: CASSFGSSAYGYTF

j_gene: TRBJ2-7
abundance: -
d_gene: TRBD1
v_gene: TRBV5-6
CDR3nt: TGTGCCAGCAGCTTCGGGACAGGGGGCGAGCAGTACTTC
CDR3aa: CASSFGTGGEQYF

j_gene: TRBJ2-1
abundance: -
d_gene: TRBD2
v_gene: TRBV30
CDR3nt: TGTGCCTGGAGAACTTCGGGAGGGAGCAATGAGCAGTTCTTC
CDR3aa: CAWRTSGGSNEQFF

j_gene: TRBJ2-2
abundance: -
d_gene: -
v_gene: TRBV29-1
CDR3nt: TGCAGCGCCGTTGGGGATACCGGGGAGCTGTTTTTT
CDR3aa: CSAVGDTGELFF

j_gene: TRBJ2-7
abundance: -
d_gene: TRBD2
v_gene: TRBV29-1
CDR3nt: TGCAGCGTTGTCGTAGCGGGAGGGTACGAGCAGTACTTC
CDR3aa: CSVVVAGGYEQYF

j_gene: TRBJ2-1
abundance: -
d_gene: -
v_gene: TRBV30
CDR3nt: TGTGCCTGGAGTGAAGGTACAGGGTGGAATGAGCAGTTCTTC
CDR3aa: CAWSEGTGWNEQFF

j_gene: TRBJ1-2
abundance: -
d_gene: TRBD1
v_gene: TRBV20-1
CDR3nt: TGCAGTGCCATGACAGGGGGATACTATGGCTACACCTTC
CDR3aa: CSAMTGGYYGYTF

j_gene: TRBJ1-1
abundance: -
d_gene: -
v_gene: TRBV7-9
CDR3nt: TGTGCCAGCATCACAGGGCTCATGAACACTGAAGCTTTCTTT
CDR3aa: CASITGLMNTEAFF

j_gene: TRBJ2-3
abundance: -
d_gene: -
v_gene: TRBV20-1
CDR3nt: TGCAGTTCTAGAGACGGAGGGAGCACAGATACGCAGTATTTT
CDR3aa: CSSRDGGSTDTQYF

j_gene: TRBJ2-4
abundance: -
d_gene: TRBD2
v_gene: TRBV20-1
CDR3nt: TGCAGTGCTAGAGATAAGCGGGAGGGGGGGAAAAACATTCAGTACTTC
CDR3aa: CSARDKREGGKNIQYF